This T cell receptor (beta chain) was captured by sequencing in a study of cytomegalovirus exposure and HLA in healthy donors. The PCR was carried out with 60 Vbeta primers and 13 Jbeta primers. TCRdb's table, derived via immunoSEQ multiplex PCR, lists solely in-frame clones and lacks some. The repertoire has roughly 100,000 clones, approximately 79% of them found once; the top ten carry 15% to 20%. Study observations and caveats: For most TCR beta V segments, an earlier analysis put the productive rate at about 87% or about 30% of the time. Researchers left out some V segments, among them TRBV6-2 and TRBV6-3, as indistinguishable.

CDR1 is SEHNR and CDR2 is FQNEAQ in the germline V gene (reference sequence). V dropped 5 bases and J dropped 2 bases, with 15 bases sitting between them. This CDR3 comprises 15 residues. This clone appeared once. No antigen is known for it. This chain connects TRBV7-9 to TRBJ2-5, with D maybe TRBD1 (6 bases). The source is a woman aged 55-69 years in good health and CMV-seropositive. The material sequenced was PBMCs. CDR3 in DNA: TGTGCCAGCAGCCAGGGGTCCCCCTTACAAGAGACCCAGTACTTC. It yields the protein CASSQGSPLQETQYF.